This T cell receptor (beta chain) emerged from a study of cytomegalovirus exposure and HLA in healthy donors. This CDR3 contains 15 residues. The germline V gene encodes CDR1 LGHNT and CDR2 FRNRAP. V shed 5 bases, J shed 7 bases, and the junction held 13 bases outside the gene matches. With 60 Vbeta and 13 Jbeta primers, the PCR was carried out. The repertoire was sequenced with immunoSEQ multiplex PCR; TCRdb's copy has only in-frame clones and lacks some. The table has tens of thousands of clones, 85% to 95% seen once. The specimen was PBMCs. The gene calls are TRBV12-5 and TRBJ2-5; 7 nucleotides agree with TRBD2. This receptor was identified in a woman between 18 and 30 years old in good health and CMV-seronegative. The CDR3 loop reads CASGARDGEGRTQYF. In DNA form, the CDR3 reads TGTGCTAGTGGTGCCCGGGACGGGGAGGGGCGGACCCAGTACTTC.